This T cell receptor beta chain was identified during a study of response to subunit inactivated influenza vaccine. This clonotype was counted at least ten times. As yet, its antigen is unknown. Each CDR3 protein gets one entry after TCRdb re-called the RT-PCR reads with MiXCR. The sample holds more than 400,000 distinct CDR3 sequences; roughly 11% are singletons and the top ten take less than 15%. Overall study results and limits: It was the authors' suggestion that each seasonal influenza vaccination recruits few new T cells.

This CDR3 has 11 residues. The V and J ends lost 2 bases and 10 bases respectively, with 7 bases between them. Here the sequenced sample was PBMCs from blood, taken about 40 days after vaccination. The clonotype originates from a man aged 50-60 years who received an inactivated influenza vaccine. The V and J genes are TRBV12-3 or TRBV12-4 and TRBJ2-3; no clear D gene. CDR3 sequence (DNA): TGTGCCAGCAGTTTAAAGGCGGCGCAGTATTTT. Translation: CASSLKAAQYF.